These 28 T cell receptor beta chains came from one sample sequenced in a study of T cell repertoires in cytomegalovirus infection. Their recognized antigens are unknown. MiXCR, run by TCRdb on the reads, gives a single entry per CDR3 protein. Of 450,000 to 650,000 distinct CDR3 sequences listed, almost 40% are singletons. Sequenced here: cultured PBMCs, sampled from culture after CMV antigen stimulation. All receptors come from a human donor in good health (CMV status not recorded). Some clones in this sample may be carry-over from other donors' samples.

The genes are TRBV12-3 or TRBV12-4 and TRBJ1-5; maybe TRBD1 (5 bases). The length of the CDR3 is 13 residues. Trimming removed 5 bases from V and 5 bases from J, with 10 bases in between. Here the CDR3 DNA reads TGTGCCAGCAGTATGTCAGGGTATCAGCCCCAGCATTTT. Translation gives CASSMSGYQPQHF.

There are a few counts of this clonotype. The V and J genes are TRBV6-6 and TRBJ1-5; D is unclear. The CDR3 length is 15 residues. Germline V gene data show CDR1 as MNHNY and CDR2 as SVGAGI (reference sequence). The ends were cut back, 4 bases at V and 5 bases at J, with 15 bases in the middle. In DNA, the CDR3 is TGTGCCAGCAGTTCGGGGAGAAAAGATTATCAGCCCCAGCATTTT. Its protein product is CASSSGRKDYQPQHF.

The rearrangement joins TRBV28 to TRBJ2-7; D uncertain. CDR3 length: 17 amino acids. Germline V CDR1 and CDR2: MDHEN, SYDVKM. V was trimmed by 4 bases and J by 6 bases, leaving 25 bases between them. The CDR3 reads CASSSSHLDDDLGEQYF. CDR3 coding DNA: TGTGCCAGCAGTTCGTCCCACTTGGACGACGATTTGGGCGAGCAGTACTTC.

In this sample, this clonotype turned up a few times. The CDR3 region is CASSPPIGYGYTF. The CDR3 nucleotides read TGTGCCAGCAGCCCCCCCATTGGCTATGGCTACACCTTC. V usage is TRBV7-9 and J usage is TRBJ1-2, with D hard to call. The CDR3 has 13 amino acids. V was pared by 5 bases and J by 4 bases, with 11 bases between. CDR1 is SEHNR and CDR2 is FQNEAQ in the germline V gene (reference sequence). The full variable domain, completed using reference TRBV7-9 and TRBJ1-2, is DTGVSQNPRHKITKRGQNVTFRCDPISEHNRLYWYRQTLGQGPEFLTYFQNEAQLEKSRLLSDRFSAERPKGSFSTLEIQRTEQGDSAMYLCASSPPIGYGYTFGSGTRLTVV.

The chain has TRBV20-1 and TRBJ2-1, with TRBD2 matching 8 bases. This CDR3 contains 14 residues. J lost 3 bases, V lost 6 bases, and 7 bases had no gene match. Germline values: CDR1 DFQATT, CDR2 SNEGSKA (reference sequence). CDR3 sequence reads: CSAPGLVVYNEQFF. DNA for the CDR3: TGCAGTGCCCCGGGACTAGTGGTCTACAATGAGCAGTTCTTC.

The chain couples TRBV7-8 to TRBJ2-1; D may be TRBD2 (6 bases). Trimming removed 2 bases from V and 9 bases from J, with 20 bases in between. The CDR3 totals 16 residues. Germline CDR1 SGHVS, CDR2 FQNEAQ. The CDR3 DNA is TGTGCCAGCAGCTTAACGGGTGGGGGGTATTGGGGTGAGCAGTTCTTC. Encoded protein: CASSLTGGGYWGEQFF. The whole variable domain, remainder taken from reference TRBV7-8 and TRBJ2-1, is GAGVSQSPRYKVAKRGQDVALRCDPISGHVSLFWYQQALGQGPEFLTYFQNEAQLDKSGLPSDRFFAERPEGSVSTLKIQRTQQEDSAVYLCASSLTGGGYWGEQFFGPGTRLTVL.

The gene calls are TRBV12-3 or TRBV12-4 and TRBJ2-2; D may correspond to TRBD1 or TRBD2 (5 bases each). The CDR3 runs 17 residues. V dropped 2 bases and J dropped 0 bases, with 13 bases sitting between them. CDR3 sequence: CASSLWGRMANTGELFF. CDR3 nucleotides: TGTGCCAGCAGTTTATGGGGACGGATGGCGAACACCGGGGAGCTGTTTTTT.

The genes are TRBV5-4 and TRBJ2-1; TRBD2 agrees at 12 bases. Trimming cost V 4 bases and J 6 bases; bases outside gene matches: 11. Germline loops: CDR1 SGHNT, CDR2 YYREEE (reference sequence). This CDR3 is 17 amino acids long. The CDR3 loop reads CASSPQSLAGGLNEQFF. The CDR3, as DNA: TGTGCCAGCAGCCCCCAAAGCCTAGCGGGAGGGCTCAATGAGCAGTTCTTC. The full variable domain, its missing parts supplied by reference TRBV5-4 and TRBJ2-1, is ETGVTQSPTHLIKTRGQQVTLRCSSQSGHNTVSWYQQALGQGPQFIFQYYREEENGRGNFPPRFSGLQFPNYSSELNVNALELDDSALYLCASSPQSLAGGLNEQFFGPGTRLTVL.

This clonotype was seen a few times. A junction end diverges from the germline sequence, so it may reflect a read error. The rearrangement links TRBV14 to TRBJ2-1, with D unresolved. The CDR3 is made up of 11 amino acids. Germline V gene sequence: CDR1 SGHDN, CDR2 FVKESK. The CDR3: CASSNGRNPIF. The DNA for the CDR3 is TGTGCCAGCAGTAATGGCCGAAATCCTATCTTC.

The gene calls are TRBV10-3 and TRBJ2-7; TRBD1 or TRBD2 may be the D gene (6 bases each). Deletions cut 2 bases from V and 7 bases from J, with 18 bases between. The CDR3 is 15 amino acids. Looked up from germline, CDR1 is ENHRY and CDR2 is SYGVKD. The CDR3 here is CAISERPRGQSEQYF. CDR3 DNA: TGTGCCATCAGTGAGCGACCCCGGGGGCAGTCGGAGCAGTACTTC.

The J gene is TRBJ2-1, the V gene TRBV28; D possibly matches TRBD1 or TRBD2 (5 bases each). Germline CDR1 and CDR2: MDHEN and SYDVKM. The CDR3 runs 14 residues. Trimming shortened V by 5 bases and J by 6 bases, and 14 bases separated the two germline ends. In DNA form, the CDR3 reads TGTGCCAGCAGTCCCTCCGGGACCACCAATGAGCAGTTCTTC. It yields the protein CASSPSGTTNEQFF.

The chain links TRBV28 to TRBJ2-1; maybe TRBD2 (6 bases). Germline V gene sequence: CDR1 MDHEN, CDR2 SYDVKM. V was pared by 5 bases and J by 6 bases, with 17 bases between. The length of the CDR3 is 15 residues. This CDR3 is CASSLGGSGGNEQFF. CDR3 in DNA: TGTGCCAGCAGTCTGGGGGGTAGCGGCGGCAATGAGCAGTTCTTC.

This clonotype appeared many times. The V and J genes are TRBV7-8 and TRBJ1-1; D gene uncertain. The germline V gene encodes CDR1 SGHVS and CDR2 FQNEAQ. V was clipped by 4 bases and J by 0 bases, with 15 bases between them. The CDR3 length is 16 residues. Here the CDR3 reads CASSSLNSGMNTEAFF. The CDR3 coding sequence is TGTGCCAGCAGCTCCCTCAACAGTGGCATGAACACTGAAGCTTTCTTT.

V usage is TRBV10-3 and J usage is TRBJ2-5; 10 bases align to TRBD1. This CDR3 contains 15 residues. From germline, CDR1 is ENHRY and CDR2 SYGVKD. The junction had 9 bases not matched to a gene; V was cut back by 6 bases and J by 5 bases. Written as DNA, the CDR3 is TGTGCCATCAGCTCAGGGGACAGGGGTGGCGAGACCCAGTACTTC. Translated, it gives CAISSGDRGGETQYF.

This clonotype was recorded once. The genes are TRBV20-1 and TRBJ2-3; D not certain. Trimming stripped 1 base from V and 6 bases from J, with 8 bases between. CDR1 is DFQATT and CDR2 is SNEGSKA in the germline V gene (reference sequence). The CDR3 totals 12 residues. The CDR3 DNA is TGCAGTGCTAGAGTCCCTGGTGATACGCAGTATTTT. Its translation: CSARVPGDTQYF.

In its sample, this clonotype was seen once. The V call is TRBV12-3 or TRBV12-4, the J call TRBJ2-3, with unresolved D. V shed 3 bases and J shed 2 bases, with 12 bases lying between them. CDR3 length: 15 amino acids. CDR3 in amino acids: CASSLGNIVTDTQYF. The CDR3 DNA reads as TGTGCCAGCAGTTTGGGCAACATAGTCACAGATACGCAGTATTTT.

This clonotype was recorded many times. CDR3 DNA sequence: TGTGCCAGCAGCTTAGCGTTGGAGACCCAGTACTTC. The encoded protein is CASSLALETQYF. This sequence joins TRBV7-2 and TRBJ2-5; D unresolved. V lost 0 bases, J lost 5 bases, and 4 bases lay in between. The CDR3 consists of 12 residues. Germline V gives CDR1 SGHTA, CDR2 FQGNSA.

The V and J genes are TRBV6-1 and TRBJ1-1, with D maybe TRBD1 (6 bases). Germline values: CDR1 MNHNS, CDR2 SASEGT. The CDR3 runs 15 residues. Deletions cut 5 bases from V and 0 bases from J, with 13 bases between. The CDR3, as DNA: TGTGCCAGCAGTTCGGGGGCCTCCTTGAACACTGAAGCTTTCTTT. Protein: CASSSGASLNTEAFF.

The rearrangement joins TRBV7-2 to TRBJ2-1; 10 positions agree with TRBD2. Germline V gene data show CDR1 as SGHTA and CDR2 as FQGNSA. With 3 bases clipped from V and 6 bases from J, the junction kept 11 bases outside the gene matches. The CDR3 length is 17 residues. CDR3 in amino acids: CASSFRASGSIGNEQFF. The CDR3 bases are TGTGCCAGCAGCTTTAGGGCTAGCGGGAGCATTGGCAATGAGCAGTTCTTC.

The CDR3 DNA reads as TGTGCCAGCAGTAGACAGGGGGCACCCCTCTATGGCTACACCTTC. Residues: CASSRQGAPLYGYTF. The chain carries TRBV6-1 and TRBJ1-2, with 10 bases aligning to TRBD1. Germline CDR1 MNHNS, CDR2 SASEGT. Trimming took 5 bases from V and 4 from J; bases not matched to a gene: 7. CDR3 length: 15 residues.

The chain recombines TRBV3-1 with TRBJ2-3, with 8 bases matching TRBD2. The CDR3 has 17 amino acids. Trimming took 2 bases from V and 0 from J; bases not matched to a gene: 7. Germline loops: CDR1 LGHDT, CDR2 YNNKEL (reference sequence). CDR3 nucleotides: TGTGCCAGCAGCCAACCAAAGACTAGCGCAAGCACAGATACGCAGTATTTT. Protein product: CASSQPKTSASTDTQYF.

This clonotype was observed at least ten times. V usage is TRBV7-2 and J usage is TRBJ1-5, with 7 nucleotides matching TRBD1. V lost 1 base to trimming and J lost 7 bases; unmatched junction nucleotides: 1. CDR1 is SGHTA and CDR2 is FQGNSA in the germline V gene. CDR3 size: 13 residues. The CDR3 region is CASSLEQGQPQHF. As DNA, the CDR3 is TGTGCCAGCAGCTTAGAACAGGGGCAGCCCCAGCATTTT.

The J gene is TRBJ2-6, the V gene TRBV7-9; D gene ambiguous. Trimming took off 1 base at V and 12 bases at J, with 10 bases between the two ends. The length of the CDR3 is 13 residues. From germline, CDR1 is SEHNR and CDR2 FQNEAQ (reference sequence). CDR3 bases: TGTGCCAGCAGCTTAGTGGGGTATGGCGTCCTGACTTTC. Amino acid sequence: CASSLVGYGVLTF.

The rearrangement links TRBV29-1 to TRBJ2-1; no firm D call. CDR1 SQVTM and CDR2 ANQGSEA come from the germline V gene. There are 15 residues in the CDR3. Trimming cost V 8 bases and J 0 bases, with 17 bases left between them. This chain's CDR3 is CSTGRRLDSYNEQFF. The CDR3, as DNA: TGCAGCACTGGTCGCAGGTTAGACTCCTACAATGAGCAGTTCTTC.

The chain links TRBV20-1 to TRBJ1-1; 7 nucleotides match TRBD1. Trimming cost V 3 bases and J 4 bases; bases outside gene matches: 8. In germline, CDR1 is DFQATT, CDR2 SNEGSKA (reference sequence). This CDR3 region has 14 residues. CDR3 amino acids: CSASRITGVTEAFF. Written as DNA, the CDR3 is TGCAGTGCTAGCCGCATCACAGGGGTCACTGAAGCTTTCTTT.

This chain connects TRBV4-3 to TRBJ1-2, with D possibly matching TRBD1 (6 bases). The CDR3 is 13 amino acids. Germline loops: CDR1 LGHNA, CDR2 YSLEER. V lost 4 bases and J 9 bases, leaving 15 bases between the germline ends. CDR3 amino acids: CASSPSPGASYTF. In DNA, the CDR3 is TGCGCCAGCAGCCCCTCTCCGGGGGCGAGCTACACCTTC.

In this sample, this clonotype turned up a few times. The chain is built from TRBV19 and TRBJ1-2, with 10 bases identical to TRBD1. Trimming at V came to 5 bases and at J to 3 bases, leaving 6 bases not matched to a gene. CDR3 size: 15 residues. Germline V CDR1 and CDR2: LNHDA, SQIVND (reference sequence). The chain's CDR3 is CASSRTGGTYYGYTF. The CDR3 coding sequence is TGTGCCAGTAGTCGGACAGGGGGGACCTACTATGGCTACACCTTC.

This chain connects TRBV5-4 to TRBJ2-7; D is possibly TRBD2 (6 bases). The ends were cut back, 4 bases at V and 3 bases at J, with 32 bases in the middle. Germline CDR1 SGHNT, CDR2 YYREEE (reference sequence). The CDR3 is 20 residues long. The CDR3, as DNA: TGTGCCAGCAGCCCCTCGTTTGGGAGTGTACGGGAGTTAGCTTGCTACGAGCAGTACTTC. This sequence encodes CASSPSFGSVRELACYEQYF.